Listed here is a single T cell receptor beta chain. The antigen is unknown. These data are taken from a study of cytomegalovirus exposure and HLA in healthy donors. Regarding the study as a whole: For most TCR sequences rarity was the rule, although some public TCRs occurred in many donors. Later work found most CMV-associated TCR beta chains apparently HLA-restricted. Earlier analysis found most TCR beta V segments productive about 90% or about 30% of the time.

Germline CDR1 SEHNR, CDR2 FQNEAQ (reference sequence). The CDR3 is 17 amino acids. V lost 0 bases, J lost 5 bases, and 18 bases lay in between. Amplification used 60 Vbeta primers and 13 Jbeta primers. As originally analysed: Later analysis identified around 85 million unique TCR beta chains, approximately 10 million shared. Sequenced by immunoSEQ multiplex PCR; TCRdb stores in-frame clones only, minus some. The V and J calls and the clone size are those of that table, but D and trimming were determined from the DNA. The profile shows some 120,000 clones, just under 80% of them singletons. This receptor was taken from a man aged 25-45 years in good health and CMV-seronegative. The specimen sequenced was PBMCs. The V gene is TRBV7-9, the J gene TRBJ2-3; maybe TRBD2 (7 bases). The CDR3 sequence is CASSLAGGLGFGDTQYF. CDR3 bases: TGTGCCAGCAGCTTAGCGGGGGGGCTCGGATTTGGAGATACGCAGTATTTT.